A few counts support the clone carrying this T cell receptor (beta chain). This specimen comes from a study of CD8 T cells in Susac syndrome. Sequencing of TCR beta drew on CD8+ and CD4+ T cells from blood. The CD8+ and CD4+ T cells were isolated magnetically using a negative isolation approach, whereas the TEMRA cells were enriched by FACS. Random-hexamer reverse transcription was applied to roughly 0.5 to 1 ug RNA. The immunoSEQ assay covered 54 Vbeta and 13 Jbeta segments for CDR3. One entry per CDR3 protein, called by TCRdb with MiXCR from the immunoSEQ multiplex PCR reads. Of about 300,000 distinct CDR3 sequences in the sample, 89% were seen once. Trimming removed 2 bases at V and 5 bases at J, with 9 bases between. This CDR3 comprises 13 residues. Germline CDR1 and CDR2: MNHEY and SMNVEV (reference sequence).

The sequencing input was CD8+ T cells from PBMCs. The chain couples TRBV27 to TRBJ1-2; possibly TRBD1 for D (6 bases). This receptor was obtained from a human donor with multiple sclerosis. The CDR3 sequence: CASSLRGLYGYTF. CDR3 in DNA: TGTGCCAGCAGTTTACGGGGGCTGTATGGCTACACCTTC.